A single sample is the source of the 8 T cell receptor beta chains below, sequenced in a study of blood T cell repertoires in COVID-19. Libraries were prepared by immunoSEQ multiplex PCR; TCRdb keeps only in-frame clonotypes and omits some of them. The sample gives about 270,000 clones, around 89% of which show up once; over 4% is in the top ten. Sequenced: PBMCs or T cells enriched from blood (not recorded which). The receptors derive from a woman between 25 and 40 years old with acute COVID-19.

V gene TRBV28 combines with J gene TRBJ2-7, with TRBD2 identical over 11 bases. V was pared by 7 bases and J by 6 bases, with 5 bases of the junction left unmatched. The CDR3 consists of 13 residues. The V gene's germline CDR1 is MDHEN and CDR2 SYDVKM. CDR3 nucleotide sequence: TGTGCCAGCATAGCGGGAGGGCCTACCGAGCAGTACTTC. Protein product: CASIAGGPTEQYF. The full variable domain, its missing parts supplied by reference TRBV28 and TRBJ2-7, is DVKVTQSSRYLVKRTGEKVFLECVQDMDHENMFWYRQDPGLGLRLIYFSYDVKMKEKGDIPEGYSVSREKKERFSLILESASTNQTSMYLCASIAGGPTEQYFGPGTRLTVT.

CDR3 nucleotides: TGTGCCAGCAGCCTACAGGGTGGGAAACAGCCCCAGCATTTT. Translation: CASSLQGGKQPQHF. V gene TRBV2 combines with J gene TRBJ1-5; D possibly corresponds to TRBD1 (6 bases). The germline gives CDR1 SNHLY, CDR2 FYNNEI. Trimming pared 6 bases from V and 7 bases from J, leaving 16 bases between. The CDR3 spans 14 residues.

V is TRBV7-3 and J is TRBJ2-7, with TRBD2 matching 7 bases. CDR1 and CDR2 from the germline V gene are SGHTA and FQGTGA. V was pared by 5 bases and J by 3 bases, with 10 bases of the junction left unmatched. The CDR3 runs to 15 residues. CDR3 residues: CASSQGAGPIYEQYF. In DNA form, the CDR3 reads TGTGCCAGCAGCCAGGGAGCGGGACCCATCTACGAGCAGTACTTC.

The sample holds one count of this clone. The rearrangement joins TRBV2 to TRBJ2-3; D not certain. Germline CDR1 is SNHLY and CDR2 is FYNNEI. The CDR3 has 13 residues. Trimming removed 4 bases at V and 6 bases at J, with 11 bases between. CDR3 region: CASSGLPADTQYF. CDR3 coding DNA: TGTGCCAGCAGTGGCCTCCCTGCGGATACGCAGTATTTT.

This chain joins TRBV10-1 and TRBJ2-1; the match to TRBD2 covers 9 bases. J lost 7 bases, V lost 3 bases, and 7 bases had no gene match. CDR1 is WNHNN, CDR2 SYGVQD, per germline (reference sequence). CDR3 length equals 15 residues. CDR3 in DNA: TGCGCCAGCAGTGACCCGCGGGAGGGGGTAAATGAGCAGTTCTTC. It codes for CASSDPREGVNEQFF.

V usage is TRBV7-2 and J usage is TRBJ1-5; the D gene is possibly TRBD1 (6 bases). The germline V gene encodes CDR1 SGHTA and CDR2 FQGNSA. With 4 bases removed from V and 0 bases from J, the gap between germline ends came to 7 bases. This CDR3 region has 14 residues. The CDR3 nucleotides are TGTGCCAGCAGCTGGACAGATAGCAATCAGCCCCAGCATTTT. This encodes CASSWTDSNQPQHF. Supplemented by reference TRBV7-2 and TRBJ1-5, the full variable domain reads GAGVSQSPSNKVTEKGKDVELRCDPISGHTALYWYRQSLGQGLEFLIYFQGNSAPDKSGLPSDRFSAERTGGSVSTLTIQRTQQEDSAVYLCASSWTDSNQPQHFGDGTRLSIL.

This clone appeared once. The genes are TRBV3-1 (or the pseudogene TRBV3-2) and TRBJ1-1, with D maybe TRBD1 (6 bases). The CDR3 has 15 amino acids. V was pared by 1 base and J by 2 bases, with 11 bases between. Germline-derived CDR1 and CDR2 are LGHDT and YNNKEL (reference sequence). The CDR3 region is CASSQAGRGNTEAFF. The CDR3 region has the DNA TGTGCCAGCAGCCAAGCGGGCAGGGGTAACACTGAAGCTTTCTTT.

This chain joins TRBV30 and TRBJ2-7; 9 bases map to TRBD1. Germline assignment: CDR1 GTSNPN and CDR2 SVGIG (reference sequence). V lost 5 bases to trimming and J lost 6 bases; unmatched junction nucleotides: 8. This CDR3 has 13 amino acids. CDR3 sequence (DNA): TGTGCCTGGTGGCGACAGGGGGACCTCGAGCAGTACTTC. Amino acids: CAWWRQGDLEQYF. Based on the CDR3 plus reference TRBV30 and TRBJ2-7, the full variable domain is SQTIHQWPATLVQPVGSPLSLECTVEGTSNPNLYWYRQAAGRGLQLLFYSVGIGQISSEVPQNLSASRPQDRQFILSSKKLLLSDSGFYLCAWWRQGDLEQYFGPGTRLTVT.